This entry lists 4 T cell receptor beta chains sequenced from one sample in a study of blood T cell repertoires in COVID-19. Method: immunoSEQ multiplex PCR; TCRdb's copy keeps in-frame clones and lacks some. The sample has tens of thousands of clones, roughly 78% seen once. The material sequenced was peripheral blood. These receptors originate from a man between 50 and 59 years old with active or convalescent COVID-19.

DNA of the CDR3: TGCGCCAGCAGACCGGGAGCGGGGGGTGAGGAGACCCAGTACTTC. It is translated as CASRPGAGGEETQYF. The V call is TRBV5-1, the J call TRBJ2-5; 9 bases fit TRBD2. Germline CDR1 SGHRS, CDR2 YFSETQ. The CDR3 sequence is 15 residues long. The ends lost 5 bases at V and 5 bases at J; junction bases unmatched: 10.

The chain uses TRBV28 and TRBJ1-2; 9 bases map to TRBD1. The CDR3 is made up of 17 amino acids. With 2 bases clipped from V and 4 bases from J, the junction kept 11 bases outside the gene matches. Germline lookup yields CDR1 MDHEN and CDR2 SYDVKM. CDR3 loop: CASSLRPDRGHSYGYTF. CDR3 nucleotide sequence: TGTGCCAGCAGTTTAAGGCCGGACAGGGGACACTCCTATGGCTACACCTTC.

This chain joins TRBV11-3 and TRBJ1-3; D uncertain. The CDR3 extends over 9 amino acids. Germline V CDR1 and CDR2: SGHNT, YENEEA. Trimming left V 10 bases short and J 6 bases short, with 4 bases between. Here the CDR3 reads CATKNTIYF. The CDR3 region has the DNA TGTGCCACCAAAAACACCATATATTTT.

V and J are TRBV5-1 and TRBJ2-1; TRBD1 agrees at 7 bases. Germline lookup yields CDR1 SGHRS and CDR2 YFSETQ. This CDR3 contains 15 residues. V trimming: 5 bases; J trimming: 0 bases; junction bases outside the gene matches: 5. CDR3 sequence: CASRGQASSYNEQFF. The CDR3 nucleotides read TGCGCCAGCAGAGGACAGGCGAGCTCCTACAATGAGCAGTTCTTC.